Presented here are 8 T cell receptor beta chains from one specimen sequenced in a study of blood T cell repertoires in COVID-19. Sequenced by immunoSEQ multiplex PCR; TCRdb stores in-frame clones only, minus some. Among some 200,000 clones listed, approximately 80% were seen once. The sequenced sample consisted of peripheral blood. These receptor sequences come from a man aged 60 to 69 with COVID-19, enrolled during active disease.

This chain links TRBV28 with TRBJ1-2; 9 nucleotides match TRBD1. The CDR3 spans 13 residues. Germline V gene lookup returns CDR1 MDHEN and CDR2 SYDVKM. The J segment lost 5 bases and the V segment lost 10 bases, leaving 8 bases of the junction unmatched. The CDR3 protein is CAILGTGRYGYTF. The CDR3 region has the DNA TGTGCCATCCTGGGGACAGGGCGTTATGGCTACACCTTC.

This clone was picked up a small number of times. The chain couples TRBV12-3 or TRBV12-4 to TRBJ1-4; D is unresolved. Trimming took off 5 bases at V and 8 bases at J, with 6 bases between the two ends. The CDR3 has 11 amino acids. CDR3 in DNA: TGTGCCAGCAGTCAATTCGAAAAACTGTTTTTT. This encodes CASSQFEKLFF.

The J gene is TRBJ2-4, the V gene TRBV6-5; the match to TRBD1 covers 9 bases. V trimming: 4 bases; J trimming: 7 bases; junction bases outside the gene matches: 5. Germline CDR1 is MNHEY and CDR2 is SVGAGI. The CDR3 is made up of 14 amino acids. The CDR3 spells CASSWDREGNIQYF. CDR3 nucleotides: TGTGCCAGCAGTTGGGACAGGGAGGGGAACATTCAGTACTTC.

The chain employs TRBV5-1 and TRBJ1-1; TRBD1 is a possible D gene (6 bases). This CDR3 is built from 12 residues. Germline CDR1 reads SGHRS; CDR2 reads YFSETQ. The V end lost 7 bases, the J end lost 5 bases, and 12 bases lay between the germline ends. The CDR3 reads CASGTQGTEAFF. The DNA for the CDR3 is TGCGCCAGCGGAACACAGGGTACTGAAGCTTTCTTT.

The V and J genes are TRBV30 and TRBJ2-5; D gene unclear. V lost 4 bases and J lost 1, with 10 bases in between. CDR1 and CDR2 from the germline V gene are GTSNPN and SVGIG (reference sequence). The CDR3 consists of 13 residues. CDR3: CAWTNWAQETQYF. The CDR3 nucleotides are TGTGCCTGGACCAATTGGGCCCAAGAGACCCAGTACTTC.

This CDR3 reads CASSQDYRRATNEKLFF. The DNA of the CDR3 is TGTGCCAGCAGCCAAGATTACAGACGAGCAACTAATGAAAAACTGTTTTTT. The chain employs TRBV4-2 and TRBJ1-4; D ambiguous. This CDR3 contains 17 residues. V was cut by 0 bases and J by 0 bases, with 11 bases left in between. The germline CDR1 and CDR2 sequences are LGHNA and YNFKEQ.

This chain joins TRBV6-5 and TRBJ2-4, with D maybe TRBD2 (5 bases). The CDR3 is made up of 15 amino acids. Trimming pared 4 bases from V and 0 bases from J, leaving 10 bases between. Germline loops: CDR1 MNHEY, CDR2 SVGAGI. The CDR3: CASSSREVAKNIQYF. In DNA, the CDR3 is TGTGCCAGCAGTTCTCGGGAAGTAGCCAAAAACATTCAGTACTTC.

The chain combines TRBV7-3 with TRBJ2-5, with D possibly being TRBD2 (6 bases). With 5 bases removed from V and 9 bases from J, the gap between germline ends came to 13 bases. This CDR3 has 12 amino acids. The germline V gene encodes CDR1 SGHTA and CDR2 FQGTGA. The CDR3 DNA follows: TGTGCCAGCAGCCCGGACCGGGAGTCCCAGTACTTC. It is translated as CASSPDRESQYF.